The T cell receptor beta chain described here comes from a study of shared clonotypes between healthy human individuals. With regard to this clone: Antigen unknown.

Study-wide results and caveats: Memory subsets generally showed lower estimated richness than naive subsets. Approximately 4.9% of naive CD4 clonotypes were shared across a few donors. Clonotypes which were not shared had lower generation probabilities than clonotypes that all four donors shared.

Data came from immunoSEQ multiplex PCR; TCRdb stores just in-frame clones and leaves some out. This repertoire shows 950,000 to 1,100,000 clones, about 74% found once; its top ten account for approximately 1.5%. Germline V gene data show CDR1 as MDHEN and CDR2 as SYDVKM. V shed 6 bases, J shed 3 bases, and the junction held 10 bases outside the gene matches. The CDR3 has 16 residues. This clonotype originated in a man between 18 and 29 years old in good health. Sequencing was carried out using memory CD4+ T cells sorted from blood. Regarding subset: CD45RA-negative fraction. The chain uses TRBV28 and TRBJ2-2; TRBD1 agrees at 7 bases. In DNA, the CDR3 is TGTGCCAGCAGCCAAGGGGGCAGAACTTACACCGGGGAGCTGTTTTTT. This translates into CASSQGGRTYTGELFF. Full variable domain (remainder filled in from reference TRBV28 and TRBJ2-2): DVKVTQSSRYLVKRTGEKVFLECVQDMDHENMFWYRQDPGLGLRLIYFSYDVKMKEKGDIPEGYSVSREKKERFSLILESASTNQTSMYLCASSQGGRTYTGELFFGEGSRLTVL.